The 18 T cell receptor beta chains below were found in one sample sequenced in a study of patients and donors after allogeneic stem cell transplantation. TCRdb itself ran the RT-PCR reads through MiXCR, one entry per CDR3 protein. The table has roughly 30,000 distinct CDR3 sequences, approximately 6.3% seen once; the top ten hold roughly 34%. Sequenced sample: blood, either unsorted or a sorted T cell fraction (not recorded which). Every receptor here comes from a human donor who was either an allogeneic HSCT recipient or a stem cell or donor lymphocyte infusion donor (not recorded which). It is not recorded whose cells these are; they may come from a transplant donor.

This clonotype was counted at least ten times. The J gene is TRBJ2-1, the V gene TRBV3-1, with TRBD2 identical over 9 bases. The CDR3 has 15 residues. The J segment lost 1 base and the V segment lost 7 bases, leaving 5 bases of the junction unmatched. CDR1 LGHDT and CDR2 YNNKEL come from the germline V gene (reference sequence). The DNA for the CDR3 is TGTGCCAGCACGCTAGCGGGGAAGTCCTACAATGAGCAGTTCTTC. Protein sequence: CASTLAGKSYNEQFF.

This clonotype has a count of ten or more. The J gene is TRBJ1-1, the V gene TRBV18; TRBD1 aligns across 9 bases. CDR1 is KGHSH, CDR2 LQKENI, per germline. V lost 5 bases and J lost 5; bases outside the gene matches: 6. The CDR3 spans 14 residues. The CDR3 reads CASSEGQGRTEAFF. CDR3 nucleotide sequence: TGTGCCAGCTCAGAGGGACAGGGTAGGACTGAAGCTTTCTTT.

This clonotype was seen repeatedly, ten times or more. The CDR3 is CASRLAGGVDTQYF. CDR3 in DNA: TGTGCCAGCAGACTAGCGGGAGGCGTGGATACGCAGTATTTT. V usage is TRBV12-3 or TRBV12-4 and J usage is TRBJ2-3, with TRBD2 identical over 12 bases. The V gene end was trimmed by 6 bases and the J gene end by 6 bases; junction bases not matched to a gene: 4. This CDR3 is built from 14 residues.

This clonotype has at least ten counts. The V gene is TRBV12-3 or TRBV12-4, the J gene TRBJ2-4, with D possibly being TRBD2 (6 bases). The CDR3 has 14 residues. Trimming cost V 7 bases and J 6 bases, with 16 bases left between them. CDR3 DNA sequence: TGTGCCAGCACCATAGCGGTGGAGGCAAACATTCAGTACTTC. Translation gives CASTIAVEANIQYF.

This chain connects TRBV5-1 to TRBJ2-1; TRBD2 matches at 7 bases. In germline, CDR1 is SGHRS, CDR2 YFSETQ. This CDR3 is 17 amino acids long. V trimming: 4 bases; J trimming: 2 bases; junction bases outside the gene matches: 12. The CDR3 protein is CASSPILASTPYNEQFF. The CDR3 nucleotides read TGCGCCAGCAGCCCCATACTAGCGTCAACGCCCTACAATGAGCAGTTCTTC.

This clonotype has more than one count but fewer than ten. The rearrangement joins TRBV6-5 to TRBJ2-1; 8 bases agree with TRBD2. V trimming: 8 bases; J trimming: 7 bases; junction bases outside the gene matches: 7. This CDR3 comprises 13 residues. CDR1 is MNHEY, CDR2 SVGAGI, per germline. CDR3 region: CASSSGGPNEQFF. The CDR3 bases are TGTGCCAGCTCCTCGGGAGGGCCTAATGAGCAGTTCTTC.

This clonotype was observed at least ten times. The chain couples TRBV28 to TRBJ1-5, with D possibly matching TRBD1 (5 bases). V lost 6 bases to trimming and J lost 2 bases, with 17 bases between them. Germline V gene lookup returns CDR1 MDHEN and CDR2 SYDVKM. CDR3 length: 16 residues. The CDR3 region is CASSSGPPGRNQPQHF. As DNA, the CDR3 is TGTGCCAGCAGCTCCGGCCCGCCAGGGCGCAATCAGCCCCAGCATTTT.

This clonotype has only a few counts. This rearrangement joins TRBV20-1 to TRBJ2-3; weak D call: TRBD1 (6 bases). Looked up from germline, CDR1 is DFQATT and CDR2 is SNEGSKA (reference sequence). The CDR3 loop spans 13 amino acids. V lost 5 bases to trimming and J lost 6 bases, with 15 bases between them. CDR3 in amino acids: CSAAGQLVDTQYF. The CDR3 DNA sequence: TGCAGTGCTGCCGGACAGTTAGTTGATACGCAGTATTTT.

This clonotype has at least ten counts. The V and J genes are TRBV29-1 and TRBJ2-2; maybe TRBD1 (5 bases). This CDR3 is 12 amino acids long. Germline V CDR1 and CDR2: SQVTM, ANQGSEA. V was cut by 4 bases and J by 4 bases, with 7 bases left in between. DNA for the CDR3: TGCAGCGTTGGTAGGGGCACCGGGGAGCTGTTTTTT. This gives the protein CSVGRGTGELFF.

The chain links TRBV28 to TRBJ2-5, with 7 bases fitting TRBD1. CDR3 length: 16 amino acids. Per germline, CDR1 MDHEN and CDR2 SYDVKM. The ends lost 7 bases at V and 3 bases at J; junction bases unmatched: 14. Here the CDR3 reads CASTTLLGTAEETQYF. Here the CDR3 DNA reads TGTGCCAGCACAACTCTTCTCGGGACAGCCGAAGAGACCCAGTACTTC.

This clonotype has at least ten counts. The CDR3, as DNA: TGCGCCAGCAGCAATCCGGGACTAGTCGCCAATGAGCAGTTCTTC. It is translated as CASSNPGLVANEQFF. V usage is TRBV5-1 and J usage is TRBJ2-1; 8 bases agree with TRBD2. CDR3 length: 15 amino acids. The trim removed 4 bases at V and 6 bases at J, leaving 9 bases unmatched. Looked up from germline, CDR1 is SGHRS and CDR2 is YFSETQ.

Many counts were recorded for this clonotype. The chain employs TRBV29-1 and TRBJ2-1, with 8 bases aligning to TRBD2. Germline CDR1 and CDR2: SQVTM and ANQGSEA. J was trimmed by 4 bases and V by 4 bases; bases with no gene match: 12. The CDR3 length is 16 residues. The CDR3 loop reads CSVAGGLADSYNEQFF. The CDR3 nucleotides read TGCAGCGTTGCGGGGGGGCTAGCGGACTCATACAATGAGCAGTTCTTC.

The chain uses TRBV6-2 or TRBV6-3 and TRBJ2-7; TRBD2 agrees at 7 bases. Germline CDR1 and CDR2: MNHEY and SVGEGT. J lost 0 bases, V lost 2 bases, and 7 bases had no gene match. This CDR3 has 16 amino acids. The CDR3 loop is CASSYVVGRPSYEQYF. CDR3 bases: TGTGCCAGCAGTTACGTTGTCGGGAGGCCCTCCTACGAGCAGTACTTC.

This clonotype appeared many times. V usage is TRBV3-1 and J usage is TRBJ1-2, with TRBD1 as a possible D gene (5 bases). CDR1 is LGHDT and CDR2 is YNNKEL in the germline V gene (reference sequence). This CDR3 spans 15 amino acids. Deletions cut 1 base from V and 3 bases from J, with 12 bases between. CDR3 nucleotide sequence: TGTGCCAGCAGCCAAGCAGCAGGGCGAGACTATGGCTACACCTTC. This gives the protein CASSQAAGRDYGYTF. The complete variable domain, with remaining parts taken from reference TRBV3-1 and TRBJ1-2, reads DTAVSQTPKYLVTQMGNDKSIKCEQNLGHDTMYWYKQDSKKFLKIMFSYNNKELIINETVPNRFSPKSPDKAHLNLHINSLELGDSAVYFCASSQAAGRDYGYTFGSGTRLTVV.

This clonotype was recorded at least ten times. The genes are TRBV5-4 and TRBJ1-1; the D gene is possibly TRBD1 (6 bases). The CDR3 is 15 residues long. V was cut by 0 bases and J by 5 bases, with 14 bases left in between. CDR1 and CDR2 (germline): SGHNT, YYREEE (reference sequence). CDR3 nucleotides: TGTGCCAGCAGCTTGGATCGGGGGGCGTGGACTGAAGCTTTCTTT. As protein: CASSLDRGAWTEAFF.

In this sample, this clonotype turned up many times. The chain combines TRBV28 with TRBJ1-1; maybe TRBD1 (5 bases). CDR1 and CDR2 (germline): MDHEN, SYDVKM. The germline V and J ends were trimmed by 3 bases and 5 bases, with 10 bases remaining between them. The CDR3 contains 13 residues. The CDR3 spells CASSFGGTTEAFF. CDR3 nucleotides: TGTGCCAGCAGTTTTGGGGGGACGACTGAAGCTTTCTTT.

This clonotype appeared a few times. The chain joins TRBV7-9 to TRBJ2-1; D gene uncertain. The CDR3 spans 11 residues. Between the trimmed V and J ends, which lost 6 bases and 9 bases, there was a span of 9 bases. Germline V gives CDR1 SEHNR, CDR2 FQNEAQ (reference sequence). CDR3: CASSRTREQFF. DNA for the CDR3: TGTGCCAGCAGTAGGACGCGTGAGCAGTTCTTC.

This rearrangement joins TRBV5-6 to TRBJ1-4; D ambiguous. The germline V gene encodes CDR1 SGHDT and CDR2 YYEEEE. The V end was cut by 2 bases, the J end by 12 bases, with 11 bases between. CDR3 length: 12 amino acids. The CDR3 DNA reads as TGTGCCAGCAGCTTAAACTCGGACGAACTGTTTTTT. Encoded protein: CASSLNSDELFF.